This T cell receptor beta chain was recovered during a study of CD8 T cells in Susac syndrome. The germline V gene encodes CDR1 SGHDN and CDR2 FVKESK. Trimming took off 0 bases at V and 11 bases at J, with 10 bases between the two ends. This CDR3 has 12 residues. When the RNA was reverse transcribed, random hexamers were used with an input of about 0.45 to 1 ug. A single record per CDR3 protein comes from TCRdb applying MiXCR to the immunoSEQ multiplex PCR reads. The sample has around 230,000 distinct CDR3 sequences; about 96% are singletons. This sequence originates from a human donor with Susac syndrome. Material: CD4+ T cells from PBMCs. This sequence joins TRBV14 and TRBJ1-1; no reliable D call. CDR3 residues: CASSQEPFAAFF. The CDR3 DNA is TGTGCCAGCAGCCAAGAACCGTTTGCGGCTTTCTTT.